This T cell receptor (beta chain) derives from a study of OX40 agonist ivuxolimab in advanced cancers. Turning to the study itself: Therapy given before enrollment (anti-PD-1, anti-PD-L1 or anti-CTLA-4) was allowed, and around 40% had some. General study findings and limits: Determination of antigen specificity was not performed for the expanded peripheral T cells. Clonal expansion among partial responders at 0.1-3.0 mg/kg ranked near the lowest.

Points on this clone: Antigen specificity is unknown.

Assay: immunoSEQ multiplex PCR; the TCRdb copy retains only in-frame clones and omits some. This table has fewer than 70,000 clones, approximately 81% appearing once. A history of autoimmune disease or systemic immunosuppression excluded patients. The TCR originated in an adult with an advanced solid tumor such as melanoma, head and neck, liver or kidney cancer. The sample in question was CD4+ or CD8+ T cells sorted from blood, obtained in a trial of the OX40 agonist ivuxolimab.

CDR3 sequence reads: CAWSFAGTGLSYEQYF. CDR3 DNA sequence: TGTGCCTGGAGTTTTGCAGGGACAGGCCTCTCCTACGAGCAGTACTTC. The rearrangement links TRBV30 to TRBJ2-7; TRBD1 aligns across 8 bases. The CDR3 sequence is 16 residues long. Trimming cost V 2 bases and J 0 bases; bases outside gene matches: 9. The germline V gene has CDR1 GTSNPN and CDR2 SVGIG (reference sequence). Full variable domain (remainder filled in from reference TRBV30 and TRBJ2-7): SQTIHQWPATLVQPVGSPLSLECTVEGTSNPNLYWYRQAAGRGLQLLFYSVGIGQISSEVPQNLSASRPQDRQFILSSKKLLLSDSGFYLCAWSFAGTGLSYEQYFGPGTRLTVT.